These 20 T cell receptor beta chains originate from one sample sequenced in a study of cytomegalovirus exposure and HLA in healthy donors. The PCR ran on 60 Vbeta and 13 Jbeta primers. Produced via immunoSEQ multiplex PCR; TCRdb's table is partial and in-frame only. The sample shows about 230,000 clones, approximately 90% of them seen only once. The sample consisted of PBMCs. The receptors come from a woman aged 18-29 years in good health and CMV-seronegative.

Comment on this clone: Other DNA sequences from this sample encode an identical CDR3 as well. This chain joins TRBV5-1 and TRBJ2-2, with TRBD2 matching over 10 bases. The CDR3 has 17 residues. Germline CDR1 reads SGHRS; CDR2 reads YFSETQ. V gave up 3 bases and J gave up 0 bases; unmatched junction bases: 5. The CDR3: CASSWTSGSPNTGELFF. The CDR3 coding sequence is TGCGCCAGCAGCTGGACTAGCGGTAGCCCGAACACCGGGGAGCTGTTTTTT.

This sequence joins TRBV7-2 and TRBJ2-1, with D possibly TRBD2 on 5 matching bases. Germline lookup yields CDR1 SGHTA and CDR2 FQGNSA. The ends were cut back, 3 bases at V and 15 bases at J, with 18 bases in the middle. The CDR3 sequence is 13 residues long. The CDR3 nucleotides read TGTGCCAGCAGCTTCACGATTGCGGACTCCTTGTTCTTC. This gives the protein CASSFTIADSLFF.

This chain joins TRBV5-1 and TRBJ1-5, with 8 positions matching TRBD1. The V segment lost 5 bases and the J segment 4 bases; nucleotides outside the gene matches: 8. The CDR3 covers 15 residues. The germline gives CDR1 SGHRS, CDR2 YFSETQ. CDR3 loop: CASRLTGVANQPQHF. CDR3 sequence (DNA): TGCGCCAGCAGATTGACAGGGGTAGCAAATCAGCCCCAGCATTTT.

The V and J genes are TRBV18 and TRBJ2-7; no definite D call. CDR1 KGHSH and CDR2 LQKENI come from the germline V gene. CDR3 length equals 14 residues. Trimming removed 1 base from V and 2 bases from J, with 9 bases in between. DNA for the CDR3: TGTGCCAGCTCACCACGGCAGAATCCCTACGAGCAGTACTTC. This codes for CASSPRQNPYEQYF.

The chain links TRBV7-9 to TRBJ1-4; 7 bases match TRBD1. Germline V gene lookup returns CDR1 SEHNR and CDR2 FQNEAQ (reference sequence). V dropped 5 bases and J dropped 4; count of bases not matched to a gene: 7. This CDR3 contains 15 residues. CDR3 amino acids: CASSLVTGYNEKLFF. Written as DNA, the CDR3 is TGTGCCAGCAGCCTCGTGACAGGGTATAATGAAAAACTGTTTTTT. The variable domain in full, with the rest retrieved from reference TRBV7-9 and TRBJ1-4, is DTGVSQNPRHKITKRGQNVTFRCDPISEHNRLYWYRQTLGQGPEFLTYFQNEAQLEKSRLLSDRFSAERPKGSFSTLEIQRTEQGDSAMYLCASSLVTGYNEKLFFGSGTQLSVL.

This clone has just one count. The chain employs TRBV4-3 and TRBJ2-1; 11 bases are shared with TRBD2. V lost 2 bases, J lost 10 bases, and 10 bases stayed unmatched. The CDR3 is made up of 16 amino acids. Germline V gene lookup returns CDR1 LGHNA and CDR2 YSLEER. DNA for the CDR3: TGCGCCAGCAGCCAATCGATAGCGGGAGGGTCAGTAGAGCAGTTCTTC. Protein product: CASSQSIAGGSVEQFF.

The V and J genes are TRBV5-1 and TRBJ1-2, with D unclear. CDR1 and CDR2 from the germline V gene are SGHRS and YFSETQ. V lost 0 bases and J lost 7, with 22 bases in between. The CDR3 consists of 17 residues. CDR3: CASSLAGPGSTRSGYTF. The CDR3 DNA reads TGCGCCAGCAGCTTGGCCGGGCCGGGATCGACGCGGAGTGGCTACACCTTC.

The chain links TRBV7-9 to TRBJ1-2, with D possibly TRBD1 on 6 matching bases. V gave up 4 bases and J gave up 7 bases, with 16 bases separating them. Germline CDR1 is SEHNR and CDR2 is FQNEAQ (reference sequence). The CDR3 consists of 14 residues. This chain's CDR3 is CASSSTGISAGYTF. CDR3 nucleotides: TGTGCCAGCAGCTCTACAGGGATCTCGGCTGGCTACACCTTC.

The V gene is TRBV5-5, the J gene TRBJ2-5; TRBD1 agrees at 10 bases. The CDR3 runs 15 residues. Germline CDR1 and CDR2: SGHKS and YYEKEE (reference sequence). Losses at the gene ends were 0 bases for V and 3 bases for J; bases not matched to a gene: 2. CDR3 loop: CASSLDGTGEETQYF. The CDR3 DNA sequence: TGTGCCAGCAGCTTGGATGGGACAGGGGAAGAGACCCAGTACTTC.

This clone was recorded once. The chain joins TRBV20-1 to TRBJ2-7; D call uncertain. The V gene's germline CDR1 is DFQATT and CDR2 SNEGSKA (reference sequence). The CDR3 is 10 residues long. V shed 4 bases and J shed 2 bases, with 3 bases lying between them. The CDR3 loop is CSATAYEQYF. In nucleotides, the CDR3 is TGCAGTGCTACCGCCTACGAGCAGTACTTC.

Here the CDR3 DNA reads TGTGCCAGTAGTCTCGAGGACAGGGGTTTGGATGGCTACACCTTC. Its protein is CASSLEDRGLDGYTF. The V and J genes are TRBV19 and TRBJ1-2, with 9 bases that match TRBD1. Germline lookup yields CDR1 LNHDA and CDR2 SQIVND (reference sequence). V was clipped by 5 bases and J by 6 bases; unmatched bases: 10. This CDR3 comprises 15 residues.

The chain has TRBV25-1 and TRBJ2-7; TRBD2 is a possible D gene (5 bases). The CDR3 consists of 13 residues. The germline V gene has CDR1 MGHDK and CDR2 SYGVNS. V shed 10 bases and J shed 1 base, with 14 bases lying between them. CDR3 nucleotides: TGTGCCACCGACTCGGGGTTTTCCTACGAGCAGTACTTC. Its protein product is CATDSGFSYEQYF.

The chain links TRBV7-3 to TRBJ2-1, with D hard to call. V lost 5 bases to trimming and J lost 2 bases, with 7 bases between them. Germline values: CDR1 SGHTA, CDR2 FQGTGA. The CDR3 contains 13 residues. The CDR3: CASSPSTYNEQFF. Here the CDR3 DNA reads TGTGCCAGCAGCCCGAGTACCTACAATGAGCAGTTCTTC. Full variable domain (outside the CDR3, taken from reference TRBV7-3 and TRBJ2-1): GAGVSQTPSNKVTEKGKYVELRCDPISGHTALYWYRQSLGQGPEFLIYFQGTGAADDSGLPNDRFFAVRPEGSVSTLKIQRTERGDSAVYLCASSPSTYNEQFFGPGTRLTVL.

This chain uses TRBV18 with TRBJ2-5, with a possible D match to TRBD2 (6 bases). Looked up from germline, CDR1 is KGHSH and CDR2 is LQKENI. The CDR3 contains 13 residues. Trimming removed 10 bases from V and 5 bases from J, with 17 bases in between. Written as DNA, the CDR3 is TGTGCCAACAAGGGACTGGATGGGGAGACCCAGTACTTC. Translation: CANKGLDGETQYF.

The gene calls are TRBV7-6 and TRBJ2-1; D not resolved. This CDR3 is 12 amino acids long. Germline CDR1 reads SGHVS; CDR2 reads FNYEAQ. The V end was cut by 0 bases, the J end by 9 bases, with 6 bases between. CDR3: CASSLAGGEQFF. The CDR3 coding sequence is TGTGCCAGCAGCTTAGCTGGCGGTGAGCAGTTCTTC.

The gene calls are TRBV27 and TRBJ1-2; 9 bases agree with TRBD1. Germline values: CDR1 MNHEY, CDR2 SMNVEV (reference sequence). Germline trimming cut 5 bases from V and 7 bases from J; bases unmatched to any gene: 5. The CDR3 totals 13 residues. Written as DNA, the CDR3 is TGTGCCAGCAGTCTCACAGGGGGCGGTGGCTACACCTTC. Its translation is CASSLTGGGGYTF.

The DNA for the CDR3 is TGTGCCAGCAGTTCTCTGGGACAGCTCCAAGAGACCCAGTACTTC. Residues: CASSSLGQLQETQYF. The chain employs TRBV27 and TRBJ2-5; 7 nucleotides align to TRBD1. Germline V gene lookup returns CDR1 MNHEY and CDR2 SMNVEV (reference sequence). The CDR3 runs to 15 residues. V shed 4 bases and J 1 base; nucleotides not matched to a gene: 6.

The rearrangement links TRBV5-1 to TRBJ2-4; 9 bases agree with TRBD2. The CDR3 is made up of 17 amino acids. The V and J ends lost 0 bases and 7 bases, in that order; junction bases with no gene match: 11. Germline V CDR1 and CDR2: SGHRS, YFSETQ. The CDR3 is CASSLAAAGGPRNIQYF. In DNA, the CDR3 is TGCGCCAGCAGCTTGGCTGCGGCGGGAGGGCCGCGGAACATTCAGTACTTC. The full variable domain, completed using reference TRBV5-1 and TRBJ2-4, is KAGVTQTPRYLIKTRGQQVTLSCSPISGHRSVSWYQQTPGQGLQFLFEYFSETQRNKGNFPGRFSGRQFSNSRSEMNVSTLELGDSALYLCASSLAAAGGPRNIQYFGAGTRLSVL.

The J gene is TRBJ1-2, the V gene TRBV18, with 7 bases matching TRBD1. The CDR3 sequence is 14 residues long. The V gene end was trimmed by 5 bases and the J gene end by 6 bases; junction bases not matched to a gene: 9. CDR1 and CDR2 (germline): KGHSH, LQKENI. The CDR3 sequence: CASSRQGLVHGYTF. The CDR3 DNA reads TGTGCCAGCTCAAGACAGGGTCTCGTCCATGGCTACACCTTC.

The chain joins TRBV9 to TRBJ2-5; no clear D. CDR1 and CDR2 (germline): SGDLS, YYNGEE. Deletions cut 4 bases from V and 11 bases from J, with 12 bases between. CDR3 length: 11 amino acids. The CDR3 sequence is CASSYNSEQYF. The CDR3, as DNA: TGTGCCAGCAGCTATAACAGTGAGCAGTACTTC.